The rows below give T cell receptor beta chains drawn from one sample of a study of T-cell reconstitution after alpha-beta-depleted transplantation in children. One entry per CDR3 protein, called by TCRdb with MiXCR from the PCR reads. The data show about 440,000 distinct CDR3 sequences, around two fifths seen once. The source material was PBMCs, sampled before TCRalphabeta/CD19-depleted stem cell transplant. The receptor source for this set is a girl aged 2-9 years with aplastic anemia, due to receive a stem cell transplant. The CDR3 runs from the conserved cysteine through the conserved F or W. The D gene is left open where the match is weak. Clone size, where shown, is once, few, many, or a class for clones that have expanded.

clone_size,d_call,v_call,j_call,cdr3_aa,cdr3_nt
-,TRBD1,TRBV12-3/TRBV12-4,TRBJ2-3,CASSPGQGATDTQYF,TGTGCCAGCAGCCCCGGACAGGGGGCAACAGATACGCAGTATTTT
-,TRBD2,TRBV27,TRBJ2-5,CASSRGVWQETQYF,TGTGCCAGCAGCCGGGGGGTCTGGCAAGAGACCCAGTACTTC
-,-,TRBV11-2,TRBJ1-1,CASSDRLWWSREAFF,TGTGCCAGCAGCGATAGGTTGTGGTGGAGCAGGGAGGCTTTCTTT
many,-,TRBV7-8,TRBJ2-2,CASSLGPTGELFF,TGTGCCAGCAGCTTAGGTCCTACCGGGGAGCTGTTTTTT
once,TRBD2,TRBV20-1,TRBJ2-7,CSATRGGEQYF,TGCAGTGCCACCCGCGGGGGAGAGCAGTACTTC
-,TRBD2,TRBV11-2,TRBJ2-3,CANRKRPTSGIGTDTQYF,TGTGCCAACAGGAAACGGCCGACTAGCGGGATTGGCACAGATACGCAGTATTTT
-,-,TRBV29-1,TRBJ1-4,CSVMMDEKLFF,TGCAGCGTTATGATGGATGAAAAACTGTTTTTT
many,TRBD2,TRBV5-1,TRBJ2-4,CASSSGLAGGPVNIQYF,TGCGCCAGCAGCTCAGGACTAGCGGGAGGGCCGGTAAACATTCAGTACTTC
-,-,TRBV20-1,TRBJ2-7,CSFTGGDVYEQYF,TGCAGTTTCACAGGAGGGGACGTCTACGAGCAGTACTTC
-,-,TRBV5-5,TRBJ2-2,CASMEELPFNTGELFF,TGTGCCAGCATGGAGGAACTACCTTTTAACACCGGGGAGCTGTTTTTT
-,TRBD1,TRBV10-3,TRBJ2-5,CAISESGGSGETQYF,TGTGCCATCAGTGAGTCAGGGGGCTCTGGAGAGACCCAGTACTTC
-,-,TRBV5-6,TRBJ2-3,CASSFGPRPPDTQYF,TGTGCCAGCAGCTTCGGGCCCCGCCCGCCAGATACGCAGTATTTT
-,-,TRBV5-6,TRBJ1-1,CASSLASGVSTEAFF,TGTGCCAGCAGCTTGGCCTCAGGCGTGAGCACTGAAGCTTTCTTT
-,-,TRBV20-1,TRBJ2-7,CSARDGGPGVTYEQYF,TGCAGTGCTAGAGACGGGGGTCCAGGGGTAACCTACGAGCAGTACTTC
-,TRBD2,TRBV12-3/TRBV12-4,TRBJ2-7,CASSNRLAGFDEQYF,TGTGCCAGCAGTAATAGACTAGCGGGATTCGACGAGCAGTACTTC
-,-,TRBV10-3,TRBJ1-5,CAISESITVLSNQPQHF,TGTGCCATCAGTGAGTCGATCACGGTTCTTAGCAATCAGCCCCAGCATTTT
-,-,TRBV29-1,TRBJ2-4,CSTVAKNIQYF,TGCAGCACGGTAGCCAAAAACATTCAGTACTTC
-,TRBD2,TRBV7-9,TRBJ2-5,CASSMTSGRGETQYF,TGTGCCAGCAGCATGACTAGCGGGAGGGGGGAGACCCAGTACTTC
-,TRBD2,TRBV7-3,TRBJ2-3,CASSPRGGADTQYF,TGTGCCAGCAGCCCGCGGGGGGGCGCAGATACGCAGTATTTT
few,TRBD2,TRBV20-1,TRBJ2-3,CSARRTSGSTDTQYF,TGCAGTGCCAGGCGGACTAGCGGAAGCACAGATACGCAGTATTTT
-,TRBD1,TRBV28,TRBJ2-5,CASSLRTGALGTQYF,TGTGCCAGCAGTTTAAGGACAGGAGCTCTCGGGACCCAGTACTTC
-,TRBD1,TRBV25-1,TRBJ2-3,CASSETDRADTQYF,TGTGCCAGCAGTGAGACGGACAGGGCAGATACGCAGTATTTT
many,-,TRBV7-2,TRBJ1-2,CASSLHRAAYYGYTF,TGTGCCAGCAGCCTCCACAGGGCCGCCTACTATGGCTACACCTTC
-,-,TRBV9,TRBJ2-7,CASSPQGPGTSEQYF,TGTGCCAGCAGCCCCCAGGGACCGGGGACCTCCGAGCAGTACTTC
-,-,TRBV2,TRBJ1-5,CASSGAGFQPQHF,TGTGCCAGCAGTGGGGCAGGGTTTCAGCCCCAGCATTTT
-,-,TRBV6-5,TRBJ2-1,CASSYGDGPSNEQFF,TGTGCCAGCAGTTACGGGGACGGGCCTTCCAATGAGCAGTTCTTC
-,-,TRBV24-1,TRBJ2-1,CATSDLINEQFF,TGTGCCACCAGTGACCTAATCAATGAGCAGTTCTTC
-,-,TRBV7-6,TRBJ1-1,CASSPSPDRNTEAFF,TGTGCCAGCAGCCCCTCCCCGGACAGGAACACTGAAGCTTTCTTT
-,-,TRBV20-1,TRBJ2-3,CSARAVGGARTDTQYF,TGCAGTGCTAGAGCCGTTGGGGGGGCTCGCACAGATACGCAGTATTTT
-,TRBD2,TRBV29-1,TRBJ2-7,CSVGRAGGTYEQYF,TGCAGCGTGGGACGGGCGGGAGGAACCTACGAGCAGTACTTC